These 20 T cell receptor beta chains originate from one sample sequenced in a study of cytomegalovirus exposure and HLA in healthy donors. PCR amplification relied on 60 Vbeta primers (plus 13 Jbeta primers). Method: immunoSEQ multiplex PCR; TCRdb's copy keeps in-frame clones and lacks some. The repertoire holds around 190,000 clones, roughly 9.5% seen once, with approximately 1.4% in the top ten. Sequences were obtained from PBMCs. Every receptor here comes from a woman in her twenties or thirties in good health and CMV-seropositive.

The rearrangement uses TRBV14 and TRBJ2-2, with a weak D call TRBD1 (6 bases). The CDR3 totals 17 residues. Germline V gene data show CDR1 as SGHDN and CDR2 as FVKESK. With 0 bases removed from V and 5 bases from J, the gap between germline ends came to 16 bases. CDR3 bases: TGTGCCAGCAGCCAAGATCCAACAGGGCCCTTAACCGGGGAGCTGTTTTTT. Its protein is CASSQDPTGPLTGELFF.

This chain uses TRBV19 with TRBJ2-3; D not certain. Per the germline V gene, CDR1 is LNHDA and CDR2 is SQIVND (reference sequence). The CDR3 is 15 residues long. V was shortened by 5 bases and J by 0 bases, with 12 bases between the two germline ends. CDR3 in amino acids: CASSLAPSSTDTQYF. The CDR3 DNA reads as TGTGCCAGTAGTCTGGCCCCCTCTAGCACAGATACGCAGTATTTT.

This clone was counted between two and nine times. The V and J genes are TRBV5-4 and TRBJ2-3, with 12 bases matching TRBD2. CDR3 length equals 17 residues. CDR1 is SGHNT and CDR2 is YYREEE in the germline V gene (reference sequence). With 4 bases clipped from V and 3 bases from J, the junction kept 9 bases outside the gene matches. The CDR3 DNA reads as TGTGCCAGCAGCCAGCGTCGGACTAGCGGGATGACAGATACGCAGTATTTT. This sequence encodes CASSQRRTSGMTDTQYF. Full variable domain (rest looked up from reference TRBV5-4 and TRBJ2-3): ETGVTQSPTHLIKTRGQQVTLRCSSQSGHNTVSWYQQALGQGPQFIFQYYREEENGRGNFPPRFSGLQFPNYSSELNVNALELDDSALYLCASSQRRTSGMTDTQYFGPGTRLTVL.

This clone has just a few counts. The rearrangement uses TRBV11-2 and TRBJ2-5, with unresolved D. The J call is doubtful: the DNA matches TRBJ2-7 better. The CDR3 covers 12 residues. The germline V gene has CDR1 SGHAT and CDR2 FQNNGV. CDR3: CASSLTRYEQYF. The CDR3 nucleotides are TGTGCCAGCAGCTTGACTCGGTACGAGCAGTACTTC.

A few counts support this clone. The CDR3 region is CASVTGFGDTQYF. The CDR3 DNA sequence: TGTGCCAGCGTAACGGGTTTCGGAGATACGCAGTATTTT. The chain has TRBV6-6 and TRBJ2-3; D call uncertain. Germline V gene sequence: CDR1 MNHNY, CDR2 SVGAGI (reference sequence). The V end was cut by 8 bases, the J end by 5 bases, with 14 bases between. This CDR3 spans 13 amino acids.

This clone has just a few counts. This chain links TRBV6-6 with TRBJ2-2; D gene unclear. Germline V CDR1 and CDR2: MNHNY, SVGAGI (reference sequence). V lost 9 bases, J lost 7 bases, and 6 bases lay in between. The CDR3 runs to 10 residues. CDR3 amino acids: CASYYGELFF. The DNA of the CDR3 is TGTGCCAGTTACTACGGGGAGCTGTTTTTT.

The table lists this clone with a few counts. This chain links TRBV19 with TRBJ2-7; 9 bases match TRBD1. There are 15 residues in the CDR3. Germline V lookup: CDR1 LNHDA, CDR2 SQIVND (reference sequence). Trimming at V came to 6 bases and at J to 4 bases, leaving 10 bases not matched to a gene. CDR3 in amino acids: CASSTPGQGGYEQYF. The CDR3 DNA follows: TGTGCCAGTAGCACACCGGGACAGGGAGGATACGAGCAGTACTTC.

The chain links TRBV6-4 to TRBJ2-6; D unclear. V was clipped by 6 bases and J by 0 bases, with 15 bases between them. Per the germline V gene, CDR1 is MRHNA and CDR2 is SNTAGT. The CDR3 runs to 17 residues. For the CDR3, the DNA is TGTGCCAGCAGCCCTCTGGGTCGGAGCTCTGGGGCCAACGTCCTGACTTTC. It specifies CASSPLGRSSGANVLTF.

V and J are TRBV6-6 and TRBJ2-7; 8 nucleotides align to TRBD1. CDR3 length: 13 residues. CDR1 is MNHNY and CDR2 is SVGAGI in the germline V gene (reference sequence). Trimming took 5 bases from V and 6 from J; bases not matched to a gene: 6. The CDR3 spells CASSPLTGVEQYF. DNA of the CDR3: TGTGCCAGCAGTCCTCTGACAGGGGTCGAGCAGTACTTC.

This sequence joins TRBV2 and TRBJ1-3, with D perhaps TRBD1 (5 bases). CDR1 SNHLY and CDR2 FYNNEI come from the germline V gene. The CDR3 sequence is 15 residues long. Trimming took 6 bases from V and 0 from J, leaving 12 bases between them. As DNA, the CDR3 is TGTGCCAGCAGGGAACAGGTTCGCTCTGGAAACACCATATATTTT. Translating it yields CASREQVRSGNTIYF.

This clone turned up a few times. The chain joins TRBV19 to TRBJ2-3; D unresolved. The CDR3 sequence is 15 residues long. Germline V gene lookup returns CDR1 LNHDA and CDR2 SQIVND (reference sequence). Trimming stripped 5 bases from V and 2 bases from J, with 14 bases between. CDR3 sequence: CASSLGAVPTDTQYF. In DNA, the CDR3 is TGTGCCAGTAGTCTGGGTGCGGTACCCACAGATACGCAGTATTTT.

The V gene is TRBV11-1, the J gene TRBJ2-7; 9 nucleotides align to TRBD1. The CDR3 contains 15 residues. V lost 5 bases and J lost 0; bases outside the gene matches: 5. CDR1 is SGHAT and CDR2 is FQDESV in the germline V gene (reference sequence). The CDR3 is CASSPHRGLSYEQYF. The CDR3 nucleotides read TGTGCCAGCAGCCCCCACAGGGGGCTCTCCTACGAGCAGTACTTC.

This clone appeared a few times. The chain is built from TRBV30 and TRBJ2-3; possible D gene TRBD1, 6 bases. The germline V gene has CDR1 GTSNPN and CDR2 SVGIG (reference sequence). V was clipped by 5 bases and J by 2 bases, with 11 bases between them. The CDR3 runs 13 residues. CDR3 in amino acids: CAWRQENTDTQYF. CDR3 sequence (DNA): TGTGCCTGGCGACAGGAGAACACAGATACGCAGTATTTT.

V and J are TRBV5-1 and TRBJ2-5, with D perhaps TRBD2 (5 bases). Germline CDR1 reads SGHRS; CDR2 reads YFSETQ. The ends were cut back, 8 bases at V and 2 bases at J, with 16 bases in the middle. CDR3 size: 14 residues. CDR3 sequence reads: CASTLIEGQETQYF. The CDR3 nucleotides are TGCGCCAGTACCTTAATCGAGGGTCAAGAGACCCAGTACTTC.

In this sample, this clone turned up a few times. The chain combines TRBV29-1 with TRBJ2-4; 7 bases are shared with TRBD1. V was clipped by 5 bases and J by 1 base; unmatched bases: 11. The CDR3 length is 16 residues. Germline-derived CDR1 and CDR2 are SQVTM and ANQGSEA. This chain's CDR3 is CSVIQMGQIAKNIQYF. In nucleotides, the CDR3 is TGCAGCGTTATCCAAATGGGACAGATCGCCAAAAACATTCAGTACTTC.

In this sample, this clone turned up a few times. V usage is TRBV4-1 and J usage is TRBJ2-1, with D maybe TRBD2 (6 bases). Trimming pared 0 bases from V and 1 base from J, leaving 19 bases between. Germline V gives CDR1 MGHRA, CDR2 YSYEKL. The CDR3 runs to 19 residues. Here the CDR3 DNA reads TGCGCCAGCAGCCAAGAATCATCGATCGGGAGAGGATCCTACAATGAGCAGTTCTTC. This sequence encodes CASSQESSIGRGSYNEQFF.

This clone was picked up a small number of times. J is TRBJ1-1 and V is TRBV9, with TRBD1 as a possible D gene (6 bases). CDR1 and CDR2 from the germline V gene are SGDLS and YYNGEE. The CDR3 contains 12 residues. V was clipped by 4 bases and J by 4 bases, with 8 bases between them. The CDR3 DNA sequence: TGTGCCAGCAGCCAAGGGGGCACTGAAGCTTTCTTT. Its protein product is CASSQGGTEAFF.

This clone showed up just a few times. As DNA, the CDR3 is TGCAGCGTTGTCCAGGGGGGCGACGGCTACACCTTC. Residues: CSVVQGGDGYTF. The rearrangement uses TRBV29-1 and TRBJ1-2; 7 bases align to TRBD1. V was clipped by 4 bases and J by 8 bases; unmatched bases: 7. CDR1 and CDR2 (germline): SQVTM, ANQGSEA. This CDR3 contains 12 residues. Combining the CDR3 with reference TRBV29-1 and TRBJ1-2 gives the whole variable domain SAVISQKPSRDICQRGTSLTIQCQVDSQVTMMFWYRQQPGQSLTLIATANQGSEATYESGFVIDKFPISRPNLTFSTLTVSNMSPEDSSIYLCSVVQGGDGYTFGSGTRLTVV.

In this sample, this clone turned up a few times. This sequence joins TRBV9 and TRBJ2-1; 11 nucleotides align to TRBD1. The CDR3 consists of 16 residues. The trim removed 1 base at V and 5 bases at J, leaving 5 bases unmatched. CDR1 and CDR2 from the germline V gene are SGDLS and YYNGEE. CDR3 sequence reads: CASSVLGTGGDNEQFF. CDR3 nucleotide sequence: TGTGCCAGCAGCGTATTAGGGACAGGGGGGGACAATGAGCAGTTCTTC.

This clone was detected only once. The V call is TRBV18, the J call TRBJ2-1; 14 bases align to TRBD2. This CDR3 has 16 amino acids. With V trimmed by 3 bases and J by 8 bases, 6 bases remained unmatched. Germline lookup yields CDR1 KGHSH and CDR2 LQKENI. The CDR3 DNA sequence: TGTGCCAGCTCACCCCCGGGACTAGCGGGAGTCGATGAGCAGTTCTTC. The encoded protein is CASSPPGLAGVDEQFF.